The T cell receptor beta chain described here comes from a study of OX40 agonist ivuxolimab in advanced cancers. Study findings and constraints: Doses of 0.1 to 3.0 mg/kg were accompanied by clonal expansion of CD4+ and CD8+ blood T cells by week 6. CD8+ T cells were the subset that, on average, had more expanded clones than CD4+.

Note on this clone: Its antigen is not identified.

V was trimmed by 5 bases and J by 3 bases, leaving 11 bases between them. Per germline, CDR1 SGHTA and CDR2 FQGNSA. This CDR3 is 13 amino acids long. The method was immunoSEQ multiplex PCR; TCRdb's version includes in-frame clones alone and lacks a portion of them. The sample carries around 56,000 clones, 88% recorded once. The input for sequencing was CD4+ or CD8+ T cells sorted from blood, taken in a trial of the OX40 agonist ivuxolimab. This rearrangement joins TRBV7-2 to TRBJ2-7, with D perhaps TRBD2 (6 bases). The TCR was taken from an adult with an advanced solid tumor such as melanoma, head and neck, liver or kidney cancer. This CDR3 reads CASSPGGVYEQYF. CDR3 sequence (DNA): TGTGCCAGCAGCCCAGGAGGGGTCTACGAGCAGTACTTC.